Given below is one T cell receptor beta chain in context. These data come from a study of PD-L1 blockade in urothelial cancer. This table comes from immunoSEQ multiplex PCR, and its TCRdb copy is limited to in-frame clones, with some not included. The repertoire includes 80,000 to 90,000 clones, 85% of them detected once, and over 13% sits in the top ten. Per germline, CDR1 KGHSH and CDR2 LQKENI. The CDR3 extends over 15 amino acids. V was cut by 6 bases and J by 4 bases, with 18 bases left in between. As for time point: pretreatment peripheral blood. Individual patients had between 1 and 8 samples, taken pretreatment and on-treatment.

This receptor was obtained from a man between 60 and 70 years old with urothelial cancer. The sequencing used PBMCs, collected around atezolizumab (anti-PD-L1) treatment. This rearrangement joins TRBV18 to TRBJ1-2; maybe TRBD1 (5 bases). Here the CDR3 reads CASSLTRGGGYGYTF. CDR3 bases: TGTGCCAGCTCGCTTACGAGGGGAGGTGGCTATGGCTACACCTTC.